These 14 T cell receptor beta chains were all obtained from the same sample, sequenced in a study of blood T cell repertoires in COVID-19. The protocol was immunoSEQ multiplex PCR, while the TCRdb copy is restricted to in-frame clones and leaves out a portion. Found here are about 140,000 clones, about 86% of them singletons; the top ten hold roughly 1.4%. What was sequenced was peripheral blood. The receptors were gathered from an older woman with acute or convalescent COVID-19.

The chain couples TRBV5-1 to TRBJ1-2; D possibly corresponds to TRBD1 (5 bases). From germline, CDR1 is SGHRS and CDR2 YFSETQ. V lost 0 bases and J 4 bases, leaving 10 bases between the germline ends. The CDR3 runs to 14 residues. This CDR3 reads CASSLDRSTYGYTF. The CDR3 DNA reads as TGCGCCAGCAGCTTGGACAGGTCAACCTATGGCTACACCTTC.

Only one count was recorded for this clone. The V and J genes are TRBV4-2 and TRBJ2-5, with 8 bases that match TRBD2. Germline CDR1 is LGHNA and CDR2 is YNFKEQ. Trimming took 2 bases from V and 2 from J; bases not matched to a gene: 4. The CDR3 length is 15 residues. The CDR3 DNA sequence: TGTGCCAGCAGCCAATCACGGGGGGGACAAGAGACCCAGTACTTC. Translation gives CASSQSRGGQETQYF.

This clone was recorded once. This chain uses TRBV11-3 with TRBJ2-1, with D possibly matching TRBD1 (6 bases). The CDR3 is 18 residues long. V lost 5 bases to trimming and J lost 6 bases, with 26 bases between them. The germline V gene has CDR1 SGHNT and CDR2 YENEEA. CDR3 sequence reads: CASSLSLQGQGNINEQFF. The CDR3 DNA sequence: TGTGCCAGCAGCCTCTCCCTACAGGGTCAGGGGAATATCAATGAGCAGTTCTTC.

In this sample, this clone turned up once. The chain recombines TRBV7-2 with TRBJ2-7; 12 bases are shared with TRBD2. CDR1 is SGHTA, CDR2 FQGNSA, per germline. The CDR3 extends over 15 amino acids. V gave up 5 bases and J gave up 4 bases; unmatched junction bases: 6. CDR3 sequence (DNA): TGTGCCAGCAGCATTCGACTAGCGGGGGTATACGAGCAGTACTTC. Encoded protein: CASSIRLAGVYEQYF.

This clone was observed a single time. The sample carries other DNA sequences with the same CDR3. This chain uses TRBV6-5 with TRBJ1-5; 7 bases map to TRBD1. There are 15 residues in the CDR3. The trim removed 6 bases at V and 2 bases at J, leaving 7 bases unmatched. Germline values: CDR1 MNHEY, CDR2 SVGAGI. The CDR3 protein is CASSRDRVGNQPQHF. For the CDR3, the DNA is TGTGCCAGCAGCCGCGACAGGGTTGGCAATCAGCCCCAGCATTTT.

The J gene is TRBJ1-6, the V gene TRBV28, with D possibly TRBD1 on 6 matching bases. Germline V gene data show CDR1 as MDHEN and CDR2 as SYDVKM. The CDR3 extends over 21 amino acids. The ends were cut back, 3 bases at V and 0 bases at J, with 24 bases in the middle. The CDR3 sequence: CASSFPGQQNERSSYNSPLHF. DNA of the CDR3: TGTGCCAGCAGTTTTCCTGGACAGCAAAATGAGAGAAGCTCCTATAATTCACCCCTCCACTTT.

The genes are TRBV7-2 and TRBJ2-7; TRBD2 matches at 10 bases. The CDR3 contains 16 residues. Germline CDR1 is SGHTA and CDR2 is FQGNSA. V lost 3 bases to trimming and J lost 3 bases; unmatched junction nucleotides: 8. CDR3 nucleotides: TGTGCCAGCAGCTTCACTAGCGGGGAAACGAGCTACGAGCAGTACTTC. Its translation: CASSFTSGETSYEQYF.

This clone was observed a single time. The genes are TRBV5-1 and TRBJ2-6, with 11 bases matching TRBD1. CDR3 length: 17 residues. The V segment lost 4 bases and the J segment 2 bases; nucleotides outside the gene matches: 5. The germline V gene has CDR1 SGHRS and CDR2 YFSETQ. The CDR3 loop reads CASSPGTGGAGANVLTF. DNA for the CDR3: TGCGCCAGCAGCCCGGGGACAGGGGGGGCTGGGGCCAACGTCCTGACTTTC.

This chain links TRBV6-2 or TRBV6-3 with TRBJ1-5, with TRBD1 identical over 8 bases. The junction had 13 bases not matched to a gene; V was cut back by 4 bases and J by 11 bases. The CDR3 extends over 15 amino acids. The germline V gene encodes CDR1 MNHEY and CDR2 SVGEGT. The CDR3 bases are TGTGCCAGCAGTTTCGTCGGACAGGGTGAGGGGACCCAGCATTTT. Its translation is CASSFVGQGEGTQHF.

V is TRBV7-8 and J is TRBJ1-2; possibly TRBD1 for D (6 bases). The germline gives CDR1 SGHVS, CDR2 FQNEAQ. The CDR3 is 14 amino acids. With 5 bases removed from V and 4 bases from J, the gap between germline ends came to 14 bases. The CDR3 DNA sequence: TGTGCCAGCAGCGGGTACAGGGACGGCTATGGCTACACCTTC. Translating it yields CASSGYRDGYGYTF.

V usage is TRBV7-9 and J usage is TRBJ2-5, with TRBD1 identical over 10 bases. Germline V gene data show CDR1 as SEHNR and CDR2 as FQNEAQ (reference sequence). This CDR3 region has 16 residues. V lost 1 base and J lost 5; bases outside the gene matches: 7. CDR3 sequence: CASSLEVGQGGETQYF. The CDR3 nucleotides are TGTGCCAGCAGCTTAGAGGTCGGACAGGGGGGCGAGACCCAGTACTTC.

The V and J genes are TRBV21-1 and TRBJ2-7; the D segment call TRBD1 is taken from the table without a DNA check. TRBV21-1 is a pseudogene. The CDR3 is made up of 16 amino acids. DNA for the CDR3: TGTGCCAGCAGCAAAAGGAGGGACAGGGGATCCTACGAGCAGTACTTC. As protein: CASSKRRDRGSYEQYF.

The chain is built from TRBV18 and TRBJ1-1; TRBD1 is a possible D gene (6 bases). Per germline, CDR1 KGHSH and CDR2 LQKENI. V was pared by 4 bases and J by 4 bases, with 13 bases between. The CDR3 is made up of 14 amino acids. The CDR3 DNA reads TGTGCCAGCTCACTCACAGGGTCGGTCACTGAAGCTTTCTTT. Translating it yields CASSLTGSVTEAFF.

CDR3 loop: CASSFLSQPQHF. The CDR3 bases are TGTGCCAGCAGCTTCCTAAGTCAGCCCCAGCATTTT. V gene TRBV7-2 combines with J gene TRBJ1-5; D is undetermined. The germline V gene encodes CDR1 SGHTA and CDR2 FQGNSA. Trimming left V 3 bases short and J 6 bases short, with 6 bases between. The CDR3 totals 12 residues.